The rows below give T cell receptor beta chains drawn from one sample of a study of blood T cell repertoires in COVID-19. The protocol was immunoSEQ multiplex PCR, while the TCRdb copy is restricted to in-frame clones and leaves out a portion. The sample has under 200,000 clones, nearly 90% seen once. The sample was peripheral blood. The origin of the receptors is a man in his sixties with active or convalescent COVID-19. Each CDR3 is given with its conserved first and last residue. D genes are given only for firm matches.

V,D,J,DNA,CDR3
TRBV7-2,NA,TRBJ1-2,TGTGCCAGCAGCTCTCGCCCCGGGACTATCTATGGCTACACCTTC,CASSSRPGTIYGYTF
TRBV10-2,TRBD1,TRBJ1-4,TGCGCCAGCAGTGTCACAGGGGATAATGAAAAACTGTTTTTT,CASSVTGDNEKLFF
TRBV6-5,NA,TRBJ1-2,TGTGCCAGCAGGCTCCGGAGGCAAAACCTCTATGGCTACACCTTC,CASRLRRQNLYGYTF
TRBV9,TRBD1,TRBJ1-2,TGTGCCAGCAGCGTAGGGGGGACAGGGAATGTCAACTATGGCTACACCTTC,CASSVGGTGNVNYGYTF
TRBV6-5,NA,TRBJ1-1,TGTGCCAGCAGTTACGGGGCAGGGTTGAACACTGAAGCTTTCTTT,CASSYGAGLNTEAFF
TRBV12-3/TRBV12-4,NA,TRBJ2-3,TGTGCCAGCAGTTTGGAGGGTACGGGTACGCAGTATTTT,CASSLEGTGTQYF
TRBV19,TRBD1,TRBJ2-5,TGTGCCAGCTCTGACAGGGGCGGCGGGACCCAGTACTTC,CASSDRGGGTQYF
TRBV6-4,NA,TRBJ1-2,TGTGCCAGCCTCCCCGCTCGGAGCTATGGCTACACCTTC,CASLPARSYGYTF
TRBV9,NA,TRBJ1-1,TGTGCCAGCAGCGCGGCCAGAGGGACTGAAGCTTTCTTT,CASSAARGTEAFF
TRBV24-1,TRBD1,TRBJ2-1,TGTGCCACCAGTGGCCAGGGGGATGAGCAGTTCTTC,CATSGQGDEQFF
TRBV20-1,NA,TRBJ2-7,TGCAGTGCACCGGCGGGATACGAGCAGTACTTC,CSAPAGYEQYF
TRBV5-4,NA,TRBJ1-1,TGTGCCAGCTCAGATGGGGGGGCTAACACTGAAGCTTTCTTT,CASSDGGANTEAFF
TRBV10-3,NA,TRBJ1-5,TGTGCCATCAGTGAGCAGGTTAGCAATCAGCCCCAGCATTTT,CAISEQVSNQPQHF
TRBV5-6,TRBD2,TRBJ2-1,TGTGCCAGCAGCTTAAGGGTGACTAGCGGGGGTTACAATGAGCAGTTCTTC,CASSLRVTSGGYNEQFF
TRBV2,NA,TRBJ2-3,TGTGCCAGCAGGGAAGGGGTAGGGGGCACAGATACGCAGTATTTT,CASREGVGGTDTQYF
TRBV7-6,NA,TRBJ2-5,TGTGCCAGCAGCTTAGGTTTGGCAGTTGTAGAGACCCAGTACTTC,CASSLGLAVVETQYF
TRBV27,NA,TRBJ2-1,TGTGCCAGCAGTTTAGACCCCCGGAGCTCCTACAATGAGCAGTTCTTC,CASSLDPRSSYNEQFF